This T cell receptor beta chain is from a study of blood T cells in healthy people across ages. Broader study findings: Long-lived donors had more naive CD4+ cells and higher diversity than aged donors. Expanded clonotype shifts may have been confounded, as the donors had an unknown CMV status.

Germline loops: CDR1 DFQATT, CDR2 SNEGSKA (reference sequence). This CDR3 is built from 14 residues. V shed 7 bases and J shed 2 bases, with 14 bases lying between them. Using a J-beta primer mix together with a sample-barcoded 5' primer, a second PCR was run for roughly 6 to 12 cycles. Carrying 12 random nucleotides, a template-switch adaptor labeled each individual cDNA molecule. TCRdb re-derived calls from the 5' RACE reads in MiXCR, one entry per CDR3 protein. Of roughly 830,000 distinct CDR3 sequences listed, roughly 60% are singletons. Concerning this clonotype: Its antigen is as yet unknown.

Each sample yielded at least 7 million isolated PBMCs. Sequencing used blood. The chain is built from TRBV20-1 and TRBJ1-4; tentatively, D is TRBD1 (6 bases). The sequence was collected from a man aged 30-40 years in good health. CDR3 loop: CSVIRGRTNEKLFF. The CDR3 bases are TGCAGTGTCATAAGGGGGAGGACTAATGAAAAACTGTTTTTT.